The subject of this entry is one T cell receptor (beta chain). Its matching antigen is unknown. MiXCR, applied by TCRdb to the RT-PCR reads, yields one record per CDR3 protein. The sample consists of some 20,000 distinct CDR3 sequences, 55% to 70% of them appearing once. The record originates from a study of yellow fever vaccine responses in identical twins. With 4 bases clipped from V and 5 bases from J, the junction kept 5 bases outside the gene matches. The germline gives CDR1 LGHNA, CDR2 YNFKEQ. CDR3 length: 15 amino acids. Study-wide points: In identical twins, vaccine T cell responses appeared partly shared and partly individual.

The sequence derives from a woman younger than 35 who received the yellow fever vaccine. Source: T cells from blood (PBMCs), unsorted or a sorted subset (not recorded which), taken before or after yellow fever vaccination (not recorded which). The genes are TRBV4-2 and TRBJ1-4; TRBD1 matches at 9 bases. The CDR3 spells CASSPRTGVNEKLFF. The CDR3 DNA is TGTGCCAGCAGCCCGCGGACAGGGGTGAATGAAAAACTGTTTTTT.